A selection of T cell receptor beta chains follows, all from one sample in a study of blood T cell repertoires in COVID-19. The data were produced by immunoSEQ multiplex PCR, yet TCRdb's version contains in-frame clones alone and is incomplete. Among roughly 31,000 clones listed, 85% to 90% were seen once. Sequencing was done on a sample of peripheral blood. These receptors all stem from an older man with acute or convalescent COVID-19. Each CDR3 is given with its conserved first and last residue. Each record gives: clone size, J gene, V gene, D gene, CDR3 protein, CDR3 DNA. A D gene is named only where the DNA matches it firmly. Clone size is given for some rows only: seen once, a few or many times, or a class if the clone is expanded.

clone size: few; J gene: TRBJ2-7; V gene: TRBV30; D gene: TRBD1; CDR3 protein: CAWSVGWTGTSYEQYF; CDR3 DNA: TGTGCCTGGAGTGTAGGTTGGACAGGGACCTCCTACGAGCAGTACTTC
clone size: NA; J gene: TRBJ1-1; V gene: TRBV27; D gene: NA; CDR3 protein: CASSLYPGGVTEAFF; CDR3 DNA: TGTGCCAGCAGTTTATACCCGGGTGGAGTAACTGAAGCTTTCTTT
clone size: NA; J gene: TRBJ2-1; V gene: TRBV5-1; D gene: NA; CDR3 protein: CASSLAVRLQGGGNEQFF; CDR3 DNA: TGCGCCAGCAGCTTGGCCGTGAGATTACAGGGTGGGGGCAATGAGCAGTTCTTC
clone size: NA; J gene: TRBJ2-7; V gene: TRBV2; D gene: NA; CDR3 protein: CASSEARGFHEQYF; CDR3 DNA: TGTGCCAGCAGTGAAGCTAGGGGCTTTCACGAGCAGTACTTC
clone size: NA; J gene: TRBJ2-2; V gene: TRBV6-5; D gene: TRBD1; CDR3 protein: CASSSTGGDTGELFF; CDR3 DNA: TGTGCCAGCAGTTCAACAGGGGGCGACACCGGGGAGCTGTTTTTT
clone size: NA; J gene: TRBJ2-7; V gene: TRBV2; D gene: NA; CDR3 protein: CASSESRAITYEQYF; CDR3 DNA: TGTGCCAGCAGTGAATCCAGGGCCATTACCTACGAGCAGTACTTC
clone size: NA; J gene: TRBJ1-2; V gene: TRBV7-6; D gene: NA; CDR3 protein: CASSAEFGGYTF; CDR3 DNA: TGTGCCAGCAGCGCTGAATTCGGTGGCTACACCTTC
clone size: NA; J gene: TRBJ2-6; V gene: TRBV28; D gene: NA; CDR3 protein: CASSFGGSGANVLTF; CDR3 DNA: TGTGCCAGCAGTTTCGGGGGCTCTGGGGCCAACGTCCTGACTTTC
clone size: NA; J gene: TRBJ1-5; V gene: TRBV5-6; D gene: TRBD1; CDR3 protein: CASSLDRGGNQPQHF; CDR3 DNA: TGTGCCAGCAGCTTGGACAGGGGTGGCAATCAGCCCCAGCATTTT
clone size: NA; J gene: TRBJ2-1; V gene: TRBV18; D gene: NA; CDR3 protein: CASSRNGEQFF; CDR3 DNA: TGTGCCAGCTCCCGAAACGGTGAGCAGTTCTTC
clone size: NA; J gene: TRBJ2-3; V gene: TRBV12-5; D gene: TRBD1; CDR3 protein: CASGTGGGTDTQYF; CDR3 DNA: TGTGCTAGCGGAACAGGGGGTGGCACAGATACGCAGTATTTT
clone size: NA; J gene: TRBJ2-5; V gene: TRBV2; D gene: TRBD2; CDR3 protein: CASSEAWLTSGGQETQYF; CDR3 DNA: TGTGCCAGCAGTGAAGCTTGGTTGACTAGCGGGGGGCAAGAGACCCAGTACTTC
clone size: NA; J gene: TRBJ2-5; V gene: TRBV10-3; D gene: TRBD1; CDR3 protein: CAIRRQGVEETQYF; CDR3 DNA: TGTGCCATCAGAAGACAGGGTGTAGAAGAGACCCAGTACTTC
clone size: NA; J gene: TRBJ1-1; V gene: TRBV3-1/TRBV3-2; D gene: TRBD1; CDR3 protein: CASSQRAGGNTEAFF; CDR3 DNA: TGTGCCAGCAGCCAAAGAGCAGGGGGGAACACTGAAGCTTTCTTT
clone size: NA; J gene: TRBJ2-5; V gene: TRBV7-9; D gene: TRBD1; CDR3 protein: CASSLARGMAETQYF; CDR3 DNA: TGTGCCAGCAGCTTAGCCAGGGGGATGGCGGAGACCCAGTACTTC
clone size: NA; J gene: TRBJ1-2; V gene: TRBV2; D gene: NA; CDR3 protein: CASLSPRYGYTF; CDR3 DNA: TGTGCCAGCCTTTCTCCTCGCTATGGCTACACCTTC
clone size: NA; J gene: TRBJ1-1; V gene: TRBV7-9; D gene: NA; CDR3 protein: CALSGEEGEAFF; CDR3 DNA: TGTGCCTTATCAGGGGAAGAGGGTGAAGCTTTCTTT
clone size: NA; J gene: TRBJ1-5; V gene: TRBV18; D gene: NA; CDR3 protein: CASSPGYNQPQHF; CDR3 DNA: TGTGCCAGCTCACCCGGGTATAACCAGCCCCAGCATTTT
clone size: few; J gene: TRBJ1-6; V gene: TRBV28; D gene: NA; CDR3 protein: CASSLLTVGSPLHF; CDR3 DNA: TGTGCCAGCAGTTTATTGACAGTCGGATCACCCCTCCACTTT
clone size: NA; J gene: TRBJ2-1; V gene: TRBV7-2; D gene: TRBD1; CDR3 protein: CASSRDRASYNEQFF; CDR3 DNA: TGTGCCAGCAGCCGGGACAGGGCCTCCTACAATGAGCAGTTCTTC
clone size: NA; J gene: TRBJ1-2; V gene: TRBV28; D gene: TRBD1; CDR3 protein: CASSPPGQNYYGYTF; CDR3 DNA: TGTGCCAGCAGTCCCCCGGGACAGAACTACTATGGCTACACCTTC
clone size: few; J gene: TRBJ1-1; V gene: TRBV7-2; D gene: TRBD1; CDR3 protein: CASRLDRATEAFF; CDR3 DNA: TGTGCCAGCAGACTTGACAGGGCCACTGAAGCTTTCTTT
clone size: NA; J gene: TRBJ1-1; V gene: TRBV27; D gene: NA; CDR3 protein: CASRPLGGAFTEAFF; CDR3 DNA: TGTGCCAGCAGGCCATTGGGGGGGGCGTTCACTGAAGCTTTCTTT
clone size: NA; J gene: TRBJ1-1; V gene: TRBV19; D gene: TRBD1; CDR3 protein: CASSSTGDTEAFF; CDR3 DNA: TGTGCCAGTAGTTCGACAGGGGACACTGAAGCTTTCTTT
clone size: once; J gene: TRBJ2-7; V gene: TRBV5-1; D gene: TRBD2; CDR3 protein: CASGSGGAVYEQYF; CDR3 DNA: TGCGCCAGCGGAAGCGGGGGGGCCGTTTACGAGCAGTACTTC
clone size: NA; J gene: TRBJ1-2; V gene: TRBV5-6; D gene: NA; CDR3 protein: CATGPRVASNYGYTF; CDR3 DNA: TGTGCCACCGGCCCGAGGGTAGCGAGTAACTATGGCTACACCTTC
clone size: few; J gene: TRBJ1-4; V gene: TRBV19; D gene: NA; CDR3 protein: CASSINGGLRTANEKLFF; CDR3 DNA: TGTGCCAGTAGTATAAACGGAGGGCTGAGGACGGCTAATGAAAAACTGTTTTTT
clone size: once; J gene: TRBJ2-3; V gene: TRBV29-1; D gene: TRBD1; CDR3 protein: CSVEGQGAGDTQYF; CDR3 DNA: TGCAGCGTTGAGGGACAGGGGGCCGGAGATACGCAGTATTTT
clone size: NA; J gene: TRBJ1-4; V gene: TRBV5-5; D gene: NA; CDR3 protein: CASSLDRTQGATNEKLFF; CDR3 DNA: TGTGCCAGCAGCTTGGATCGGACCCAGGGCGCAACTAATGAAAAACTGTTTTTT
clone size: NA; J gene: TRBJ2-1; V gene: TRBV6-2/TRBV6-3; D gene: NA; CDR3 protein: CASSYDYYNEQFF; CDR3 DNA: TGTGCCAGCAGTTACGACTACTACAATGAGCAGTTCTTC
clone size: NA; J gene: TRBJ2-3; V gene: TRBV14; D gene: NA; CDR3 protein: CASSQDLWTTDTQYF; CDR3 DNA: TGTGCCAGCAGCCAAGATTTGTGGACTACTGATACGCAGTATTTT
clone size: NA; J gene: TRBJ1-4; V gene: TRBV10-2; D gene: TRBD1; CDR3 protein: CASSESGGQGATSEKLFF; CDR3 DNA: TGCGCCAGCAGTGAGTCAGGGGGACAGGGGGCGACGTCCGAAAAACTGTTTTTT
clone size: once; J gene: TRBJ1-1; V gene: TRBV24-1; D gene: TRBD1; CDR3 protein: CATSDYIEAGGNTEAFF; CDR3 DNA: TGTGCCACCAGTGATTATATAGAGGCAGGGGGTAACACTGAAGCTTTCTTT
clone size: once; J gene: TRBJ2-7; V gene: TRBV6-5; D gene: TRBD1; CDR3 protein: CASSTPGQGAYEQYF; CDR3 DNA: TGTGCCAGCAGTACCCCGGGACAGGGGGCCTACGAGCAGTACTTC
clone size: NA; J gene: TRBJ2-1; V gene: TRBV6-5; D gene: TRBD2; CDR3 protein: CASTASGGYNEQFF; CDR3 DNA: TGTGCCAGCACGGCTAGCGGGGGGTACAATGAGCAGTTCTTC
clone size: NA; J gene: TRBJ2-6; V gene: TRBV7-2; D gene: NA; CDR3 protein: CASSSRGWAGANVLTF; CDR3 DNA: TGTGCCAGCAGCAGCCGGGGTTGGGCTGGGGCCAACGTCCTGACTTTC
clone size: NA; J gene: TRBJ1-2; V gene: TRBV6-1; D gene: NA; CDR3 protein: CASSEWGGPYGYTF; CDR3 DNA: TGTGCCAGCAGTGAATGGGGGGGCCCCTATGGCTACACCTTC
clone size: once; J gene: TRBJ2-3; V gene: TRBV7-9; D gene: TRBD2; CDR3 protein: CASTSRMGGGAWTDTQYF; CDR3 DNA: TGTGCCAGCACCAGCCGTATGGGCGGGGGGGCCTGGACAGATACGCAGTATTTT
clone size: NA; J gene: TRBJ1-4; V gene: TRBV2; D gene: NA; CDR3 protein: CASSGALAGEKLFF; CDR3 DNA: TGTGCCAGCAGTGGGGCACTGGCGGGTGAAAAACTGTTTTTT
clone size: NA; J gene: TRBJ2-7; V gene: TRBV4-1; D gene: TRBD2; CDR3 protein: CASSQRGLAGGPGGEQYF; CDR3 DNA: TGCGCCAGCAGCCAACGCGGACTAGCGGGGGGGCCTGGGGGCGAGCAGTACTTC
clone size: NA; J gene: TRBJ1-5; V gene: TRBV7-2; D gene: NA; CDR3 protein: CASSSGQSYQPQHF; CDR3 DNA: TGTGCCAGCAGCTCCGGACAGAGTTATCAGCCCCAGCATTTT
clone size: few; J gene: TRBJ1-2; V gene: TRBV11-2; D gene: NA; CDR3 protein: CASSLGRGNYGYTF; CDR3 DNA: TGTGCCAGCAGCTTAGGCAGGGGTAACTATGGCTACACCTTC